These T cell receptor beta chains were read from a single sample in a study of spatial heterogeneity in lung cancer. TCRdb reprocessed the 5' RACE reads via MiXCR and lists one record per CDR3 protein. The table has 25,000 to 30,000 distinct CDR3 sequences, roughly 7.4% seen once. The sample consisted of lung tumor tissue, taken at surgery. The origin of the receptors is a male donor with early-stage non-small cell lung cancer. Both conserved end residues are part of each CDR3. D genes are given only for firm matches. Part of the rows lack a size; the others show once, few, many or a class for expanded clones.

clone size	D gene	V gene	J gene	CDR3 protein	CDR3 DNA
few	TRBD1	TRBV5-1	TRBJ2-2	CASSGTGLGTTGELFF	TGCGCCAGCAGCGGGACAGGGCTCGGGACCACCGGGGAGCTGTTTTTT
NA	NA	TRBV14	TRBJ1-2	CASSQFFGAYGYTF	TGTGCCAGCAGCCAATTCTTCGGGGCCTATGGCTACACCTTC
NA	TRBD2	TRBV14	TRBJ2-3	CASSQVAGVTDTQYF	TGTGCCAGCAGCCAAGTAGCGGGAGTCACAGATACGCAGTATTTT
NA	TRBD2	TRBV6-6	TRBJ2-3	CASSSGGRADTQYF	TGTGCCAGCAGTTCGGGGGGGCGAGCAGATACGCAGTATTTT
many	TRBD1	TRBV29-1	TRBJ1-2	CSVDRANYGYTF	TGCAGCGTCGACAGGGCTAACTATGGCTACACCTTC
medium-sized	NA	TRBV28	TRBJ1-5	CATPGAGNQPQHF	TGTGCCACCCCGGGGGCGGGCAATCAGCCCCAGCATTTT
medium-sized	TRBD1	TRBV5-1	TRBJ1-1	CASSLAVGQGEAFF	TGCGCCAGCAGCTTGGCGGTGGGACAGGGAGAAGCTTTCTTT
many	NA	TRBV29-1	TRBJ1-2	CSVETGSANYGYTF	TGCAGCGTTGAGACGGGGAGCGCGAACTATGGCTACACCTTC
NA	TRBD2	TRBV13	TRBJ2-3	CASSRSGGYTDTQYF	TGTGCCAGCAGCCGTAGCGGGGGATATACAGATACGCAGTATTTT
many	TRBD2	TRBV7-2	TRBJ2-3	CASSISGGVDTQYF	TGTGCCAGCAGCATTAGCGGGGGGGTCGATACGCAGTATTTT
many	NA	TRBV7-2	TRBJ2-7	CASSDPGPYEQYF	TGTGCCAGCAGCGATCCGGGGCCCTACGAGCAGTACTTC
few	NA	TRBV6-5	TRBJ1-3	CASSYSADSGNTIYF	TGTGCCAGCAGTTACTCGGCAGACTCTGGAAACACCATATATTTT
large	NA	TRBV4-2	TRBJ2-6	CASSQGTGAGANVLTF	TGTGCCAGCAGCCAGGGGACGGGCGCTGGGGCCAACGTCCTGACTTTC
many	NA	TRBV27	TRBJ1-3	CASSFPTLTGNTIYF	TGTGCCAGCAGTTTTCCCACACTAACGGGAAACACCATATATTTT
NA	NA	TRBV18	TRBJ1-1	CASSQDGRSPWDTEAFF	TGTGCCAGCTCTCAAGACGGTCGCAGTCCCTGGGACACTGAAGCTTTCTTT
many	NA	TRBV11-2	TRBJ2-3	CASSLVGSPSTDTQYF	TGTGCCAGCAGCTTAGTAGGATCCCCTAGCACAGATACGCAGTATTTT
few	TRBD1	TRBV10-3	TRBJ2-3	CAISESNRGLPGDTQYF	TGTGCCATCAGTGAGTCGAACAGGGGGCTACCCGGAGATACGCAGTATTTT
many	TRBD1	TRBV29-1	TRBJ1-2	CSVDHRGGYGYTF	TGCAGCGTCGACCACAGGGGAGGCTATGGCTACACCTTC
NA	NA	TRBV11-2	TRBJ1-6	CASSLEAGFNSPLHF	TGTGCCAGCAGCTTAGAGGCAGGGTTTAATTCACCCCTCCACTTT
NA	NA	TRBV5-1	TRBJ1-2	CASNLQGPYYGYTF	TGCGCCAGCAACTTACAGGGCCCCTACTATGGCTACACCTTC
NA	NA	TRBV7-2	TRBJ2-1	CASSPRTASSYNEQFF	TGTGCCAGCAGCCCTCGGACTGCTAGCTCCTACAATGAGCAGTTCTTC
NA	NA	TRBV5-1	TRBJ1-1	CASSLSGWTTEAFF	TGCGCCAGCAGCTTGTCAGGGTGGACAACTGAAGCTTTCTTT
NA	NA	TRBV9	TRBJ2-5	CASSSGQRALETQYF	TGTGCCAGCAGCTCAGGACAGCGGGCTTTAGAGACCCAGTACTTC
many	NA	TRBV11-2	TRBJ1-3	CASSLRTVGNTIYF	TGTGCCAGCAGCTTAAGGACAGTAGGAAACACCATATATTTT
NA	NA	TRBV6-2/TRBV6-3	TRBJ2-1	CASRRTVPYNEQFF	TGTGCCAGCAGAAGGACTGTCCCCTACAATGAGCAGTTCTTC
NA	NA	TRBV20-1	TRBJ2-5	CSARGGQETQYF	TGCAGTGCTAGAGGGGGCCAAGAGACCCAGTACTTC
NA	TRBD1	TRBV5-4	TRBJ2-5	CASSPDRTKETQYF	TGTGCCAGCAGCCCGGACAGGACGAAGGAGACCCAGTACTTC
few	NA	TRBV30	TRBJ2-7	CAWGRGYYYEQYF	TGTGCCTGGGGCAGGGGCTACTACTACGAGCAGTACTTC
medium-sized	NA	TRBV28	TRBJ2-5	CASSYLPGPAGETQYF	TGTGCCAGCAGCTACCTCCCGGGACCCGCTGGGGAGACCCAGTACTTC
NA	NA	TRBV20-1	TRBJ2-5	CSASGQKAQYF	TGCAGTGCTAGTGGTCAGAAGGCCCAGTACTTC
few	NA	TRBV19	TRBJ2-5	CASSNTGTVQETQYF	TGTGCCAGTAGCAACACCGGGACCGTGCAAGAGACCCAGTACTTC
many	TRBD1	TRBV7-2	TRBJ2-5	CASSPDRGIQTQYF	TGTGCCAGCAGCCCGGACAGGGGTATACAGACCCAGTACTTC
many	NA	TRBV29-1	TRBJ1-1	CSVGGGRDTEAFF	TGCAGCGTTGGGGGAGGGCGGGACACTGAAGCTTTCTTT
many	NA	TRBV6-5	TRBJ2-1	CASSYSSGIDEQFF	TGTGCCAGCAGTTACTCGTCAGGGATCGATGAGCAGTTCTTC
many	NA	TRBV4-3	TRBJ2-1	CASSSRYTLNNEQFF	TGCGCCAGCAGCTCGCGGTACACGTTAAACAATGAGCAGTTCTTC
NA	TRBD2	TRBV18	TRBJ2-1	CASSAKTSGEQFF	TGTGCCAGCTCAGCCAAGACTAGCGGCGAGCAGTTCTTC
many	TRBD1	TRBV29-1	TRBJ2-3	CSADGTGADTQYF	TGCAGCGCAGACGGGACAGGGGCCGATACGCAGTATTTT
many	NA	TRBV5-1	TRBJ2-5	CASSPDSSQETQYF	TGCGCCAGCAGCCCGGACAGCTCCCAAGAGACCCAGTACTTC
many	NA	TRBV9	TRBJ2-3	CASSVAGRGADTQYF	TGTGCCAGCAGCGTAGCGGGTCGAGGGGCAGATACGCAGTATTTT
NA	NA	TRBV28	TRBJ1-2	CASSLLAGTDFYGYTF	TGTGCCAGCAGTTTATTGGCAGGGACGGATTTCTATGGCTACACCTTC
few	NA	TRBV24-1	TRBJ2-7	CATSDSGSSSHEQYF	TGTGCCACCAGTGATTCCGGGTCCTCCTCTCATGAGCAGTACTTC
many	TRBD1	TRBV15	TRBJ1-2	CATSRGGRGRNYGYTF	TGTGCCACCAGCAGAGGGGGCAGGGGGCGCAACTATGGCTACACCTTC
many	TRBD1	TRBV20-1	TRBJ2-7	CSAGQGNYEQYF	TGCAGTGCTGGACAGGGAAACTACGAGCAGTACTTC
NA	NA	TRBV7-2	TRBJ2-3	CASSYPSTDTQYF	TGTGCCAGCAGCTATCCTAGCACAGATACGCAGTATTTT
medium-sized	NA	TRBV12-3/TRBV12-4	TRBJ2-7	CASSLVDLSYEQYF	TGTGCCAGCAGTTTAGTGGACCTTTCCTACGAGCAGTACTTC
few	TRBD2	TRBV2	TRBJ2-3	CASSEFGGAGTQYF	TGTGCCAGCAGTGAATTCGGGGGGGCCGGTACGCAGTATTTT
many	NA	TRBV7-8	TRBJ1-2	CASSLGFRYGYTF	TGTGCCAGCAGCTTAGGATTTCGCTATGGCTACACCTTC
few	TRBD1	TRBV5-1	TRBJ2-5	CASSLRDRFQETQYF	TGCGCCAGCAGCTTGCGGGACAGATTCCAAGAGACCCAGTACTTC
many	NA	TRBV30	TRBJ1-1	CAWSDLNTEAFF	TGTGCCTGGAGTGATTTGAACACTGAAGCTTTCTTT
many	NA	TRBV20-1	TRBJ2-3	CSAREGLSVTTDTQYF	TGCAGTGCTAGAGAGGGGTTGAGTGTTACCACAGATACGCAGTATTTT
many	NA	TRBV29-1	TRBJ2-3	CSAGGGITDTQYF	TGCAGCGCTGGGGGGGGCATCACAGATACGCAGTATTTT
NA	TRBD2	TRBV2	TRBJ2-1	CASRQISGSSYNKQFF	TGTGCCAGCAGACAGATTAGCGGGAGCTCCTACAATAAGCAGTTCTTC
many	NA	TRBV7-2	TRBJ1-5	CASSLQGQNQPQHF	TGTGCCAGCAGCCTTCAGGGGCAAAATCAGCCCCAGCATTTT